This T cell receptor (beta chain) emerged from a study of shared clonotypes between healthy human individuals. Study-level background: CD4 naive and CD4 memory each took three plates per donor, while CD8 naive took two and CD8 memory one. Study results and caveats: As a rule, naive subsets had a larger estimated richness than memory subsets.

Data came from immunoSEQ multiplex PCR; TCRdb stores just in-frame clones and leaves some out. The sample carries a few million clones, 90% to 95% recorded once. On this clone: Its target is not known.

This receptor was obtained from a young man in good health. What was sequenced was naive CD4+ T cells sorted from blood. The subset: CD45RA+ positively selected.

The CDR3 reads CASRLAGVDTQYF. Written as DNA, the CDR3 is TGTGCCAGCAGGCTAGCGGGAGTTGATACGCAGTATTTT. The chain combines TRBV6-1 with TRBJ2-3, with 10 bases lining up with TRBD2. CDR1 is MNHNS and CDR2 is SASEGT in the germline V gene. J gave up 6 bases and V 6 bases, and 3 bases lay outside the gene matches. The CDR3 loop spans 13 amino acids.